These T cell receptor beta chains were read from a single sample in a study of blood T cell repertoires in COVID-19. Repertoires were generated with immunoSEQ multiplex PCR, while TCRdb's copy carries only in-frame clones and drops some. The sample carries approximately 500,000 clones, roughly 90% recorded once. The sequenced sample was PBMCs or T cells enriched from blood (not recorded which). The receptors stem from a middle-aged woman who had recovered from COVID-19. CDR3s include the opening cysteine and the closing phenylalanine or tryptophan. The order of the fields is J gene, CDR3 length, V gene, clone size, D gene, CDR3 protein, CDR3 DNA. The D gene is left open where the match is weak. Clone size appears in some rows only: once, few, many, or a class for an expanded clone.

TRBJ2-7 13 TRBV7-2 NA NA CASSLRISDRGYF TGTGCCAGCAGCTTACGAATCAGCGACCGAGGGTACTTC
TRBJ1-2 15 TRBV2 NA NA CASRLPVLKNYGYTF TGTGCCAGCAGACTTCCCGTACTGAAAAACTATGGCTACACCTTC
TRBJ2-5 15 TRBV5-1 NA NA CASSLGGRSGETQYF TGCGCCAGCAGCTTAGGAGGGAGATCAGGCGAGACCCAGTACTTC
TRBJ1-1 17 TRBV4-3 NA TRBD1 CASSHRKGDRVNTEAFF TGCGCCAGCAGCCACCGAAAGGGGGACAGAGTGAACACTGAAGCTTTCTTT
TRBJ2-1 16 TRBV7-2 NA NA CASSLVPTAIGNEQFF TGTGCCAGCAGCTTAGTTCCCACCGCCATCGGCAATGAGCAGTTCTTC
TRBJ1-6 14 TRBV27 NA NA CASSFLQINSPLHF TGTGCCAGCAGTTTTTTACAGATTAATTCACCCCTCCACTTT
TRBJ2-1 17 TRBV28 NA NA CASSSPGGSSSYNEQFF TGTGCCAGCAGTTCCCCAGGTGGCAGCAGCTCCTACAATGAGCAGTTCTTC
TRBJ1-1 12 TRBV6-5 NA NA CASSYGSTEAFF TGTGCCAGCAGTTACGGGAGCACTGAAGCTTTCTTT
TRBJ1-4 14 TRBV5-1 NA NA CASSLTGLDEKLFF TGCGCCAGCAGCTTGACAGGGTTGGATGAAAAACTGTTTTTT
TRBJ2-5 13 TRBV3-1/TRBV3-2 NA TRBD2 CASRLAGEETQYF TGTGCCAGCAGGCTAGCGGGGGAGGAGACCCAGTACTTC
TRBJ1-2 14 TRBV6-5 NA NA CASSRQDTNYGYTF TGTGCCAGCAGTCGTCAGGATACTAACTATGGCTACACCTTC
TRBJ2-2 15 TRBV5-4 few NA CASSRMTRDTGELFF TGTGCCAGCAGCCGAATGACTAGAGACACCGGGGAGCTGTTTTTT
TRBJ2-7 15 TRBV6-5 NA TRBD2 CASRPGLAVTYEQYF TGTGCCAGCAGACCCGGACTAGCGGTTACCTACGAGCAGTACTTC
TRBJ1-5 15 TRBV27 NA TRBD1 CASSTLGQGFQPQHF TGTGCCAGCAGTACGCTGGGACAGGGTTTTCAGCCCCAGCATTTT
TRBJ1-6 14 TRBV5-1 NA TRBD1 CASSSDRANSPLHF TGCGCCAGCAGCTCGGACAGGGCTAATTCACCCCTCCACTTT
TRBJ2-3 14 TRBV3-1/TRBV3-2 NA NA CASSQGSLADTQYF TGTGCCAGCAGCCAAGGTTCTCTCGCAGATACGCAGTATTTT
TRBJ2-1 12 TRBV19 NA NA CASSIVGGVKFF TGTGCCAGTAGTATAGTTGGCGGGGTCAAGTTCTTC
TRBJ2-1 13 TRBV29-1 NA TRBD2 CSSGASGGYEQFF TGCAGCTCAGGTGCTAGCGGGGGGTATGAGCAGTTCTTC
TRBJ1-5 13 TRBV14 NA NA CASSPSGNQPQHF TGTGCCAGCAGCCCTTCGGGCAATCAGCCCCAGCATTTT
TRBJ2-4 16 TRBV7-2 NA NA CASSLPGYLAKNIQYF TGTGCCAGCAGCTTACCGGGATATCTGGCCAAAAACATTCAGTACTTC
TRBJ1-4 14 TRBV10-3 NA NA CAISGEGPNEKLFF TGTGCCATCAGTGGGGAGGGTCCCAATGAAAAACTGTTTTTT
TRBJ2-7 14 TRBV6-1 NA NA CASSEIGSVYEQYF TGTGCCAGCAGTGAAATCGGTAGCGTCTACGAGCAGTACTTC
TRBJ1-5 14 TRBV20-1 NA NA CSASGGSSNQPQHF TGCAGTGCTAGTGGGGGCAGTAGCAATCAGCCCCAGCATTTT
TRBJ2-7 12 TRBV3-1/TRBV3-2 NA TRBD2 CASSPGGVEQYF TGTGCCAGCAGCCCGGGGGGGGTTGAGCAGTACTTC
TRBJ1-1 14 TRBV29-1 NA TRBD1 CSVGVGQGGTEAFF TGCAGCGTTGGAGTAGGACAGGGGGGGACTGAAGCTTTCTTT
TRBJ2-3 18 TRBV3-1/TRBV3-2 NA TRBD2 CASSPDRTSGEPTDTQYF TGTGCCAGCAGCCCCGATCGGACTAGCGGTGAACCCACAGATACGCAGTATTTT
TRBJ2-7 15 TRBV2 NA TRBD2 CASRWGLAGSYEQYF TGTGCCAGCAGGTGGGGACTAGCGGGCTCCTACGAGCAGTACTTC
TRBJ1-2 15 TRBV3-1/TRBV3-2 NA NA CASSQVATTSYGYTF TGTGCCAGCAGCCAAGTCGCAACCACAAGCTATGGCTACACCTTC
TRBJ2-1 16 TRBV7-9 NA TRBD1 CASSSQRTGGWNEQFF TGTGCCAGCAGCTCCCAGAGGACAGGGGGATGGAATGAGCAGTTCTTC
TRBJ1-3 15 TRBV13 once NA CASSLGVGSGNTIYF TGTGCCAGCAGCTTGGGAGTAGGGTCTGGAAACACCATATATTTT
TRBJ2-5 16 TRBV9 NA NA CASTPLQGIVGETQYF TGTGCCAGCACCCCCCTTCAGGGGATAGTGGGAGAGACCCAGTACTTC
TRBJ1-1 12 TRBV10-2 once NA CASSGPRTEAFF TGCGCCAGCAGTGGTCCGAGGACTGAAGCTTTCTTT
TRBJ2-7 14 TRBV11-3 NA NA CASSLGSDSYEQYF TGTGCCAGCAGCTTAGGCTCGGACAGCTACGAGCAGTACTTC
TRBJ1-1 14 TRBV10-3 NA TRBD1 CAISETTGGTEAFF TGTGCCATCAGTGAGACTACAGGGGGGACTGAAGCTTTCTTT
TRBJ1-5 15 TRBV19 few TRBD1 CASSIQGDEGQPQHF TGTGCCAGTAGTATTCAGGGGGATGAGGGTCAGCCCCAGCATTTT
TRBJ1-1 13 TRBV5-5 NA TRBD1 CASRRQGASEAFF TGTGCCAGCAGAAGACAGGGGGCTTCTGAAGCTTTCTTT
TRBJ1-1 18 TRBV25-1 NA NA CASSRTDRRVKGRTEAFF TGTGCCAGCAGTCGTACTGACAGGCGGGTAAAGGGAAGGACTGAAGCTTTCTTT
TRBJ2-1 15 TRBV30 NA NA CAWRATRGRVNEQFF TGTGCCTGGAGAGCGACTAGGGGTAGAGTGAATGAGCAGTTCTTC
TRBJ2-2 16 TRBV6-5 NA TRBD1 CASSYSRQGNTGELFF TGTGCCAGCAGTTACTCGAGACAGGGGAACACCGGGGAGCTGTTTTTT
TRBJ2-1 16 TRBV5-1 once NA CASSPEAGPTYNEQFF TGCGCCAGCAGCCCGGAGGCGGGCCCAACCTACAATGAGCAGTTCTTC
TRBJ2-7 14 TRBV7-9 NA NA CASSLIDGAYEQYF TGTGCCAGCAGCTTAATCGACGGGGCCTACGAGCAGTACTTC
TRBJ1-6 14 TRBV9 NA NA CASSVDRLNSPLHF TGTGCCAGCAGCGTCGACAGGCTGAATTCACCCCTCCACTTT
TRBJ1-1 14 TRBV5-4 NA TRBD1 CASSSGQPSTEAFF TGTGCCAGCAGCTCGGGACAGCCCTCCACTGAAGCTTTCTTT
TRBJ1-2 12 TRBV12-3/TRBV12-4 NA NA CASSSVGAGYTF TGTGCCAGCAGTTCGGTAGGAGCTGGCTACACCTTC
TRBJ1-1 16 TRBV7-2 NA NA CASSLQASKMNTEAFF TGTGCCAGCAGCCTCCAAGCAAGCAAGATGAACACTGAAGCTTTCTTT
TRBJ2-7 15 TRBV5-4 NA NA CASSLSHNGGYEQYF TGTGCCAGCAGCTTGTCGCACAACGGAGGCTACGAGCAGTACTTC
TRBJ2-3 16 TRBV24-1 NA TRBD2 CATSGSTSGRVDTQYF TGTGCCACCAGTGGTTCGACTAGCGGGAGGGTAGATACGCAGTATTTT
TRBJ1-2 12 TRBV7-2 NA NA CASSFRNYGYTF TGTGCCAGCAGCTTCAGGAACTATGGCTACACCTTC
TRBJ2-2 14 TRBV11-3 NA NA CASSLRGGTGELFF TGTGCCAGCAGCTTAAGGGGCGGCACCGGGGAGCTGTTTTTT
TRBJ1-5 12 TRBV10-2 NA NA CASSESTVVQHF TGCGCCAGCAGTGAATCGACAGTAGTGCAGCATTTT
TRBJ2-7 16 TRBV4-3 few TRBD2 CASSQDPASGRVEQYF TGCGCCAGCAGCCAAGATCCGGCTAGCGGGAGAGTCGAGCAGTACTTC
TRBJ1-1 16 TRBV14 NA TRBD1 CASSQDLVAGGSEAFF TGTGCCAGCAGCCAAGATCTTGTGGCAGGGGGGTCAGAAGCTTTCTTT
TRBJ2-1 16 TRBV7-2 NA NA CASSSNTIARGNEQFF TGTGCCAGCAGCTCCAACACCATAGCTAGGGGAAATGAGCAGTTCTTC
TRBJ2-1 14 TRBV7-6 NA NA CASSLPTGYNEQFF TGTGCCAGCAGCTTACCCACCGGCTACAATGAGCAGTTCTTC
TRBJ1-5 14 TRBV24-1 NA TRBD1 CATSEGTGFQPQHF TGTGCCACCAGTGAGGGGACAGGGTTTCAGCCCCAGCATTTT
TRBJ1-1 18 TRBV2 few TRBD1 CASEDRAISSAMNTEAFF TGTGCCAGCGAGGACAGGGCCATATCCAGTGCGATGAACACTGAAGCTTTCTTT